This T cell receptor beta chain was obtained from a study of PD-1 blockade in classical Hodgkin lymphoma. The CDR3 is made up of 14 amino acids. V trimming: 7 bases; J trimming: 5 bases; junction bases outside the gene matches: 8. Germline CDR1 and CDR2: MDHEN and SYDVKM. This clone showed up just once. Its antigen remains unknown. Clones were sequenced by immunoSEQ multiplex PCR, and TCRdb holds only the in-frame ones, with some missing. The sample lists roughly 100,000 clones; around nine tenths were seen once. In every patient, relapse followed autologous stem cell transplantation, while exposure to brentuximab vedotin differed. Progressive disease, partial response or complete response was each patient's best response. Findings of the study overall: There was a significant rise in CD4+ TCR diversity by C4D1, with no such rise for CD8+.

The chain couples TRBV28 to TRBJ1-5; 7 bases are a match to TRBD1. The starting material was peripheral blood mononuclear cells (PBMCs), obtained before the second cycle of nivolumab. The TCR was taken from a human donor with classical Hodgkin lymphoma. CDR3 DNA: TGTGCCAGCATCCCGGGACAGTCATATCAGCCCCAGCATTTT. Translated: CASIPGQSYQPQHF.